This T cell receptor beta chain was sequenced for a study of shared clonotypes between healthy human individuals. Each donor was a Caucasian adult residing in Nashville, Tennessee. V shed 6 bases and J 6 bases; nucleotides not matched to a gene: 8. The CDR3 loop spans 13 amino acids. The V gene's germline CDR1 is MGHDK and CDR2 SYGVNS. Using immunoSEQ multiplex PCR, the repertoire was profiled, and TCRdb retains in-frame clones only, with some absent. Here the sample spans approximately 110,000 clones, about 66% being singletons. Study-level points and caveats: Depth of sequencing was expected to influence donor clonotype sharing.

In the case of this clone: Its antigen remains unidentified.

The TCR was taken from a woman aged 25 to 39 in good health. Source material: memory CD8+ T cells sorted from blood. Sample subset: CD45RO+ cells pooled with CCR7-negative TemRA cells. This chain connects TRBV25-1 to TRBJ2-7, with 7 bases lining up with TRBD2. CDR3: CASRDGGGGEQYF. DNA of the CDR3: TGTGCCAGCAGGGATGGGGGGGGAGGCGAGCAGTACTTC.